This T cell receptor (beta chain) was identified in a study of blood T cell repertoires in COVID-19. Which cohort a participant joined came from the clinical history participants gave. Sequencing used immunoSEQ multiplex PCR; TCRdb keeps in-frame clones, though not all of them. The sample contains almost 250,000 clones, about 82% of which appear only once. The CDR3 is made up of 13 amino acids. Germline V lookup: CDR1 MGHDK, CDR2 SYGVNS. The V end lost 3 bases, the J end lost 4 bases, and 9 bases lay between the germline ends. The material sequenced was PBMCs or T cells enriched from blood (not recorded which). J is TRBJ2-5 and V is TRBV25-1, with TRBD1 as a possible D gene (5 bases). The sequence was obtained from a woman between 50 and 59 years old with acute COVID-19. The CDR3 sequence is CASSDPGRETQYF. In DNA form, the CDR3 reads TGTGCCAGCAGTGATCCAGGGCGAGAGACCCAGTACTTC.